A selection of T cell receptor beta chains follows, all from one sample in a study of identical twins. MiXCR was run by TCRdb on the 5' RACE reads, yielding one entry per CDR3 protein. The table has just under 650,000 distinct CDR3 sequences, 7.1% seen once. These sequences were also reported in another study, on yellow fever vaccine responses in identical twins.

Material: PBMCs. These receptors were collected from a woman between 18 and 29 years old in good health. Each CDR3 is given without its conserved first and last residue. A D gene is named only where the DNA matches it firmly.

D gene: -; J gene: TRBJ1-1; V gene: TRBV7-9; CDR3 protein: ASSLEGTANTEAF
D gene: TRBD2; J gene: TRBJ2-2; V gene: TRBV29-1; CDR3 protein: SVAPGGTGELF
D gene: TRBD2; J gene: TRBJ2-2; V gene: TRBV5-1; CDR3 protein: ASSLAPSGTNTGELF
D gene: -; J gene: TRBJ2-5; V gene: TRBV7-3; CDR3 protein: ASSLRPGVGETQY
D gene: TRBD2; J gene: TRBJ2-1; V gene: TRBV20-1; CDR3 protein: SAPTSGGGNEQF
D gene: -; J gene: TRBJ2-6; V gene: TRBV6-2/TRBV6-3; CDR3 protein: ASSSLFSGANVLT
D gene: TRBD1; J gene: TRBJ1-4; V gene: TRBV2; CDR3 protein: ATLGTAATNEKLF
D gene: TRBD2; J gene: TRBJ2-3; V gene: TRBV20-1; CDR3 protein: SAPGLAGVLADTQY
D gene: -; J gene: TRBJ2-3; V gene: TRBV7-8; CDR3 protein: ASSLDSGPTDTQY
D gene: TRBD2; J gene: TRBJ2-7; V gene: TRBV6-6; CDR3 protein: ASRLGLKGEQY
D gene: TRBD2; J gene: TRBJ2-7; V gene: TRBV3-1; CDR3 protein: ASCHGLAGDLEQY
D gene: -; J gene: TRBJ2-7; V gene: TRBV18; CDR3 protein: ASSPPRARDEQY
D gene: TRBD1; J gene: TRBJ1-6; V gene: TRBV25-1; CDR3 protein: ASSAGQARDNSPLH
D gene: TRBD2; J gene: TRBJ2-7; V gene: TRBV27; CDR3 protein: ASSFYSGRGYEQY
D gene: TRBD1; J gene: TRBJ2-7; V gene: TRBV7-8; CDR3 protein: ASSAGTAIYEQY
D gene: TRBD2; J gene: TRBJ2-1; V gene: TRBV9; CDR3 protein: ASSVVAGGRNEQF
D gene: -; J gene: TRBJ1-4; V gene: TRBV5-1; CDR3 protein: ASSLYPATNEKLF
D gene: TRBD1; J gene: TRBJ1-5; V gene: TRBV6-5; CDR3 protein: ASSYRTGVNQPQH
D gene: TRBD2; J gene: TRBJ2-3; V gene: TRBV2; CDR3 protein: ASSKELRTSGGRTDTQY
D gene: -; J gene: TRBJ2-1; V gene: TRBV11-1; CDR3 protein: ASSFVNYNEQF
D gene: -; J gene: TRBJ1-1; V gene: TRBV12-3/TRBV12-4; CDR3 protein: ASRRRTNTEAF
D gene: -; J gene: TRBJ2-1; V gene: TRBV7-8; CDR3 protein: ASSSYRFGSYNEQF
D gene: -; J gene: TRBJ2-4; V gene: TRBV20-1; CDR3 protein: SAREEPGVAKNIQY
D gene: -; J gene: TRBJ2-1; V gene: TRBV11-2; CDR3 protein: ASSRRGGTGNEQF
D gene: -; J gene: TRBJ2-3; V gene: TRBV5-1; CDR3 protein: ASRKTSGRPDTQY
D gene: -; J gene: TRBJ2-1; V gene: TRBV7-9; CDR3 protein: ASSLYGGNEQF
D gene: -; J gene: TRBJ2-3; V gene: TRBV9; CDR3 protein: ASSVVPAGDTQY
D gene: TRBD1; J gene: TRBJ2-2; V gene: TRBV15; CDR3 protein: ATTGTGGNTGELF
D gene: TRBD2; J gene: TRBJ2-1; V gene: TRBV29-1; CDR3 protein: SVESHREDEQF
D gene: -; J gene: TRBJ2-1; V gene: TRBV7-2; CDR3 protein: ASSSPLVWKNNEQF
D gene: -; J gene: TRBJ1-1; V gene: TRBV6-1; CDR3 protein: ASTEFSFTEAF
D gene: TRBD1; J gene: TRBJ1-2; V gene: TRBV4-1; CDR3 protein: ASSQALTGDYGYT
D gene: TRBD1; J gene: TRBJ2-6; V gene: TRBV12-3/TRBV12-4; CDR3 protein: ASSSLPGTVLGANVLT
D gene: -; J gene: TRBJ1-5; V gene: TRBV12-5; CDR3 protein: ASGLEGPQHQPQH
D gene: -; J gene: TRBJ2-3; V gene: TRBV4-2; CDR3 protein: ASSQEAGGATDTQY
D gene: -; J gene: TRBJ2-3; V gene: TRBV21-1; CDR3 protein: ASSMGLPRASGSITDTQY
D gene: -; J gene: TRBJ1-6; V gene: TRBV20-1; CDR3 protein: SASAGTYNSPLH
D gene: TRBD2; J gene: TRBJ2-1; V gene: TRBV12-3/TRBV12-4; CDR3 protein: ASSPGLLPKLYNEQF
D gene: TRBD1; J gene: TRBJ2-6; V gene: TRBV20-1; CDR3 protein: SAPRTGELGGANVLT
D gene: TRBD2; J gene: TRBJ2-1; V gene: TRBV5-4; CDR3 protein: ASSLKTSVYNEQF
D gene: -; J gene: TRBJ2-3; V gene: TRBV29-1; CDR3 protein: SVEDLSGAPSLSTDTQY
D gene: -; J gene: TRBJ2-1; V gene: TRBV15; CDR3 protein: ATAFQGNYNEQF
D gene: -; J gene: TRBJ2-7; V gene: TRBV5-1; CDR3 protein: ASSLVRVSADEQY
D gene: TRBD1; J gene: TRBJ1-1; V gene: TRBV29-1; CDR3 protein: SVEETGDHTEAF
D gene: -; J gene: TRBJ2-3; V gene: TRBV15; CDR3 protein: ATGLGQPDTQY